Here is one T cell receptor beta chain with its context. A much larger clone lies one base from this, so it may be a read error. PCR was performed a second time for about 7 to 12 cycles using a sample-barcoded 5' primer and a J-beta primer mix. TCRdb reanalysed the 5' RACE reads using MiXCR and keeps one entry per CDR3 protein. The table shows roughly 680,000 distinct CDR3 sequences, with 40% to 65% occurring only once. The data were taken from a study of blood T cells in healthy people across ages. The length of the CDR3 is 14 residues. The germline CDR1 and CDR2 sequences are SGHDN and FVKESK. The TCR sequence derives from a woman over 75 in good health. Sequenced sample: blood. V is TRBV14 and J is TRBJ2-5, with 7 positions matching TRBD1. The end of the DNA fits TRBJ2-1 better, so the J call may be wrong. This chain's CDR3 is CASSRDSYQETQFF. The CDR3 DNA is TGTGCCAGCAGCCGGGACAGCTACCAAGAGACCCAGTTCTTC.